Presented here are 19 T cell receptor beta chains from one specimen sequenced in a study of memory CD4+ T cells and cytomegalovirus serostatus. TCRdb's copy holds only in-frame clones and misses some; the assay was immunoSEQ multiplex PCR. The sample holds more than 45,000 clones; about 79% are singletons and the top ten take roughly 0.59%. Single viable CD3+CD4+CD8-CD45RO+ cells were sorted as the memory CD4+ T cells. Input material: memory CD4+ T cells from blood. The source is an adult in good health and CMV-seronegative.

The V gene is TRBV7-8, the J gene TRBJ2-5, with 7 bases fitting TRBD1. After removal of 4 bases from V and 4 bases from J, the junction contained 27 bases not matched to a gene. This CDR3 is built from 21 residues. Germline values: CDR1 SGHVS, CDR2 FQNEAQ. In nucleotides, the CDR3 is TGTGCCAGCAGCTCGCGCGCCTCGCGATTGGGCGCAGGGGGAAGGAGAGAGACCCAGTACTTC. Its protein product is CASSSRASRLGAGGRRETQYF. The full variable domain, with the rest looked up from reference TRBV7-8 and TRBJ2-5, is GAGVSQSPRYKVAKRGQDVALRCDPISGHVSLFWYQQALGQGPEFLTYFQNEAQLDKSGLPSDRFFAERPEGSVSTLKIQRTQQEDSAVYLCASSSRASRLGAGGRRETQYFGPGTRLLVL.

The V call is TRBV7-9, the J call TRBJ1-2; D gene ambiguous. Germline V gene data show CDR1 as SEHNR and CDR2 as FQNEAQ (reference sequence). This CDR3 has 14 residues. With 6 bases removed from V and 4 bases from J, the gap between germline ends came to 15 bases. The CDR3 DNA reads TGTGCCAGCAGAACGGACGGGAGGTCCTATGGCTACACCTTC. It codes for CASRTDGRSYGYTF.

V usage is TRBV18 and J usage is TRBJ1-1, with D hard to call. Germline loops: CDR1 KGHSH, CDR2 LQKENI. V lost 0 bases and J 6 bases, leaving 11 bases between the germline ends. The CDR3 has 14 residues. For the CDR3, the DNA is TGTGCCAGCTCACCACCGTGGACGGTAGCTGAAGCTTTCTTT. This gives the protein CASSPPWTVAEAFF.

DNA for the CDR3: TGTGCCAGCACCTCGCAGGGAACGGGTGAAAAACTGTTTTTT. It specifies CASTSQGTGEKLFF. The V gene is TRBV2, the J gene TRBJ1-4; D is possibly TRBD1 (5 bases). Trimming took 7 bases from V and 7 from J, leaving 16 bases between them. The V gene's germline CDR1 is SNHLY and CDR2 FYNNEI. This CDR3 has 14 residues.

This sequence joins TRBV5-1 and TRBJ2-2, with a possible D match to TRBD1 (5 bases). With 0 bases removed from V and 1 base from J, the gap between germline ends came to 10 bases. The germline V gene encodes CDR1 SGHRS and CDR2 YFSETQ. CDR3 length equals 16 residues. As DNA, the CDR3 is TGCGCCAGCAGCTTGGGGGGCGCGTTGAACACCGGGGAGCTGTTTTTT. Translating gives CASSLGGALNTGELFF.

V and J are TRBV5-4 and TRBJ1-2, with D uncertain. The V end lost 4 bases, the J end lost 7 bases, and 14 bases lay between the germline ends. This CDR3 contains 13 residues. The germline V gene has CDR1 SGHNT and CDR2 YYREEE (reference sequence). This chain's CDR3 is CASSTALTPGYTF. DNA for the CDR3: TGTGCCAGCAGCACGGCCCTGACGCCTGGCTACACCTTC.

This chain links TRBV2 with TRBJ1-4, with D uncertain. The CDR3 has 14 amino acids. Trimming shortened V by 8 bases and J by 7 bases, and 17 bases separated the two germline ends. CDR1 and CDR2 from the germline V gene are SNHLY and FYNNEI. DNA of the CDR3: TGTGCCAGCGGCAGAGGACTCAGGAGTGAAAAACTGTTTTTT. Protein product: CASGRGLRSEKLFF.

This clone was seen a handful of times. This sequence joins TRBV28 and TRBJ2-7; the D gene could be TRBD1 or TRBD2 (5 bases each). This CDR3 is 15 amino acids long. Germline CDR1 is MDHEN and CDR2 is SYDVKM. V lost 5 bases to trimming and J lost 2 bases, with 16 bases between them. CDR3 DNA sequence: TGTGCCAGCAGTCTCGATGGGACCGCAACCTACGAGCAGTACTTC. Translation: CASSLDGTATYEQYF.

This chain uses TRBV10-3 with TRBJ2-3; 11 bases match TRBD1. The CDR3 loop spans 13 amino acids. CDR1 and CDR2 (germline): ENHRY, SYGVKD. The junction had 6 bases not matched to a gene; V was cut back by 10 bases and J by 6 bases. In DNA form, the CDR3 reads TGTGCCACGGGGACAGGGGGATTGGATACGCAGTATTTT. It is translated as CATGTGGLDTQYF.

The rearrangement uses TRBV6-1 and TRBJ1-1; TRBD1 is a possible D gene (5 bases). Per germline, CDR1 MNHNS and CDR2 SASEGT. CDR3 length equals 14 residues. V gave up 7 bases and J gave up 3 bases, with 15 bases separating them. CDR3 loop: CASIRQWGYTEAFF. The CDR3 bases are TGTGCCAGCATTAGACAGTGGGGTTACACTGAAGCTTTCTTT.

This clone is a singleton in its sample. The chain employs TRBV14 and TRBJ1-6, with D perhaps TRBD1 (5 bases). Trimming left V 1 base short and J 4 bases short, with 14 bases between. CDR3 length: 17 residues. CDR1 and CDR2 (germline): SGHDN, FVKESK. The CDR3 coding sequence is TGTGCCAGCAGCCAAGTTACAGGCCGAGTTTATAATTCACCCCTCCACTTT. It specifies CASSQVTGRVYNSPLHF.

In its sample, this clone was seen once. The chain carries TRBV6-4 and TRBJ1-4, with 8 bases that match TRBD1. Germline values: CDR1 MRHNA, CDR2 SNTAGT. V shed 6 bases and J 0 bases; nucleotides not matched to a gene: 12. The CDR3 length is 18 residues. The CDR3 spells CASREGQTGETTNEKLFF. CDR3 DNA sequence: TGTGCCAGCAGGGAGGGCCAGACAGGGGAAACAACTAATGAAAAACTGTTTTTT.

This chain joins TRBV10-3 and TRBJ1-2, with 10 positions matching TRBD1. The germline gives CDR1 ENHRY, CDR2 SYGVKD. CDR3 length: 15 amino acids. V trimming: 4 bases; J trimming: 2 bases; junction bases outside the gene matches: 4. CDR3 coding DNA: TGTGCCATCAGTGGAGGGGACAGGGGAAACTATGGCTACACCTTC. It encodes CAISGGDRGNYGYTF.

The V and J genes are TRBV2 and TRBJ2-7; 7 nucleotides match TRBD1. Per germline, CDR1 SNHLY and CDR2 FYNNEI. The CDR3 totals 13 residues. J was trimmed by 0 bases and V by 6 bases; bases with no gene match: 2. The CDR3 sequence: CASRGQISYEQYF. CDR3 DNA sequence: TGTGCCAGCAGGGGACAGATCTCCTACGAGCAGTACTTC.

The V call is TRBV11-2, the J call TRBJ2-3; D not resolved. CDR1 and CDR2 from the germline V gene are SGHAT and FQNNGV. Trimming pared 4 bases from V and 4 bases from J, leaving 9 bases between. The CDR3 length is 13 residues. The CDR3 sequence is CASSSTVSDTQYF. Written as DNA, the CDR3 is TGTGCCAGCAGCTCTACGGTTTCAGATACGCAGTATTTT.

This chain uses TRBV5-1 with TRBJ1-4; D is uncertain. The CDR3 runs to 13 residues. Between the trimmed V and J ends, which lost 0 bases and 5 bases, there was a span of 5 bases. Germline CDR1 SGHRS, CDR2 YFSETQ. CDR3 DNA sequence: TGCGCCAGCAGCTTGGTACAGAATGAAAAACTGTTTTTT. Protein product: CASSLVQNEKLFF. Variable domain in full (rest from reference TRBV5-1 and TRBJ1-4): KAGVTQTPRYLIKTRGQQVTLSCSPISGHRSVSWYQQTPGQGLQFLFEYFSETQRNKGNFPGRFSGRQFSNSRSEMNVSTLELGDSALYLCASSLVQNEKLFFGSGTQLSVL.

The chain carries TRBV28 and TRBJ2-5; the D is unclear. V was trimmed by 6 bases and J by 7 bases, leaving 15 bases between them. The CDR3 contains 13 residues. Per the germline V gene, CDR1 is MDHEN and CDR2 is SYDVKM. CDR3 sequence: CASRQRTALTQYF. Here the CDR3 DNA reads TGTGCCAGCAGACAACGGACCGCTTTGACCCAGTACTTC.

The chain couples TRBV2 to TRBJ1-6; D is possibly TRBD1 (6 bases). V gave up 7 bases and J gave up 4 bases, with 14 bases separating them. The CDR3 extends over 15 amino acids. Germline CDR1 SNHLY, CDR2 FYNNEI. CDR3 sequence (DNA): TGTGCCAGCACCCCCTTCGGACAGTATAATTCACCCCTCCACTTT. This codes for CASTPFGQYNSPLHF.

This clone turned up a few times. The chain is built from TRBV9 and TRBJ1-2, with 9 bases matching TRBD1. CDR1 is SGDLS, CDR2 YYNGEE, per germline. J gave up 5 bases and V 4 bases, and 9 bases lay outside the gene matches. CDR3 length: 15 amino acids. The chain's CDR3 is CASSHATGTGYGYTF. In DNA, the CDR3 is TGTGCCAGCAGCCACGCCACCGGGACAGGGTATGGCTACACCTTC.